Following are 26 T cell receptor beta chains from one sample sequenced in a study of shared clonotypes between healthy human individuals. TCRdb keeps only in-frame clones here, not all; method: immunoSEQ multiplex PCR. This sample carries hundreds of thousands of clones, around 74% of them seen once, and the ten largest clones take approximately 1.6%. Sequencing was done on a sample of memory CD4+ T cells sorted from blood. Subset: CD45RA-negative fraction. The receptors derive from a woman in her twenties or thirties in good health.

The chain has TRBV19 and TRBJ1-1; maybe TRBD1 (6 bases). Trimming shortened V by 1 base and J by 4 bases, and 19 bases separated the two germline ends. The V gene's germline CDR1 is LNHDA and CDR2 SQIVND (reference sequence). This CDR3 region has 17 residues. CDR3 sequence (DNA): TGTGCCAGTAGTATAGGTTACGGTTTGGGGGGCCTCACTGAAGCTTTCTTT. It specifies CASSIGYGLGGLTEAFF.

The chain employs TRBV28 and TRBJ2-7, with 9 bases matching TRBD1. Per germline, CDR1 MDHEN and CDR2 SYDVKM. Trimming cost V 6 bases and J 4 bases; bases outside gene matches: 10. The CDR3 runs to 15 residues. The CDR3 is CASRAPGQGIYEQYF. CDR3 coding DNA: TGTGCCAGCAGAGCGCCGGGACAGGGAATATACGAGCAGTACTTC. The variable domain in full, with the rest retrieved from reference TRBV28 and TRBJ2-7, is DVKVTQSSRYLVKRTGEKVFLECVQDMDHENMFWYRQDPGLGLRLIYFSYDVKMKEKGDIPEGYSVSREKKERFSLILESASTNQTSMYLCASRAPGQGIYEQYFGPGTRLTVT.

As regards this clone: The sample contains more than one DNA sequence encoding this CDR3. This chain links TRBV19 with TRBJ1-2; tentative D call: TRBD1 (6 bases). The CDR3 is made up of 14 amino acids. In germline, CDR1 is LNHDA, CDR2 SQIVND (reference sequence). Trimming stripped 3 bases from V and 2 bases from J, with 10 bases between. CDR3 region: CASSIAGANYGYTF. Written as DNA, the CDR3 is TGTGCCAGTAGTATTGCAGGGGCGAACTATGGCTACACCTTC. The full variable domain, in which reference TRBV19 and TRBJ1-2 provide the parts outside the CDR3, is DGGITQSPKYLFRKEGQNVTLSCEQNLNHDAMYWYRQDPGQGLRLIYYSQIVNDFQKGDIAEGYSVSREKKESFPLTVTSAQKNPTAFYLCASSIAGANYGYTFGSGTRLTVV.

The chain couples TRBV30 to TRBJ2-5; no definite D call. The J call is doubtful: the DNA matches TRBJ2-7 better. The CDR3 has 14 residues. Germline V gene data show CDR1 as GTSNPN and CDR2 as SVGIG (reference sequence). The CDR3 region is CAWSTGNKNYEQYF. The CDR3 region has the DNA TGTGCCTGGAGTACCGGAAATAAGAACTACGAGCAGTACTTC.

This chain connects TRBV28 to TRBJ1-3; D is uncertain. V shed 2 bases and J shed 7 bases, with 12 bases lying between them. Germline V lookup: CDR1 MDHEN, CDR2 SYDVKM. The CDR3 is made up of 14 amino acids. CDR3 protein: CASSLMDGGNTIYF. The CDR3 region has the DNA TGTGCCAGCAGTTTAATGGACGGTGGTAACACCATATATTTT.

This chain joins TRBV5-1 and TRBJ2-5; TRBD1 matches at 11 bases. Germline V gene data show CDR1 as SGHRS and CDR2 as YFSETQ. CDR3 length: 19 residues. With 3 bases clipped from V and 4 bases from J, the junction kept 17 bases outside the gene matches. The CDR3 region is CASSSQKLSRDRGRETQYF. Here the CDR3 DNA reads TGCGCCAGCAGCTCCCAGAAATTAAGCCGGGACAGGGGGAGAGAGACCCAGTACTTC.

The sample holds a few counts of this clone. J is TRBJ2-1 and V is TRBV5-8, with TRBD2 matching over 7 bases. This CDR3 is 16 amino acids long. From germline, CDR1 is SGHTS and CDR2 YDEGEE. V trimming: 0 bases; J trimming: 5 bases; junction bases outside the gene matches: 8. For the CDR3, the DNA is TGTGCCAGCAGCTTGGCCGGGGCGGGAGCAGACAATGAGCAGTTCTTC. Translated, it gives CASSLAGAGADNEQFF.

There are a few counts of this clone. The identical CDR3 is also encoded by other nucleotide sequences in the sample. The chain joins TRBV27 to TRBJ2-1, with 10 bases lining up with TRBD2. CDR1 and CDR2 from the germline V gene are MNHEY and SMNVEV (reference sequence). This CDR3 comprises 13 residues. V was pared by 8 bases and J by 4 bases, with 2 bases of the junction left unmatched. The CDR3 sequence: CASRTSGYNEQFF. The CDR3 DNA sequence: TGTGCCAGCCGGACTAGCGGATACAATGAGCAGTTCTTC.

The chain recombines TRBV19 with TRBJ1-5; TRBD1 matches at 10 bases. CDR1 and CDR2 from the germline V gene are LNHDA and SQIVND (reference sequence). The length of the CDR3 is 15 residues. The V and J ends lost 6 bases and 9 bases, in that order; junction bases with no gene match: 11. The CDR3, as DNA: TGTGCCAGTAGCCCCCCCGACAGGGGGCTATGGCCCCAGCATTTT. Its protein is CASSPPDRGLWPQHF.

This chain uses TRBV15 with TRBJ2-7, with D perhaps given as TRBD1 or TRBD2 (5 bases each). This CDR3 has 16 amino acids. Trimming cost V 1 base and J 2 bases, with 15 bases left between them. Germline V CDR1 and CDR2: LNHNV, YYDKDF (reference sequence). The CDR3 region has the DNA TGTGCCACCAGCAGAGGGGGCGTAATGGGGGCCTACGAGCAGTACTTC. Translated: CATSRGGVMGAYEQYF.

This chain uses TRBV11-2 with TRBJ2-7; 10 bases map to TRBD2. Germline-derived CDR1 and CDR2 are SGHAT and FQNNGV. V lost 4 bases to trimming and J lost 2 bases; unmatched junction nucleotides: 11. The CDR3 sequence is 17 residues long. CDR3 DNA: TGTGCCAGCAGCTCGGGGTCGATAGGACTAGCGGCCTACGAGCAGTACTTC. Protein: CASSSGSIGLAAYEQYF.

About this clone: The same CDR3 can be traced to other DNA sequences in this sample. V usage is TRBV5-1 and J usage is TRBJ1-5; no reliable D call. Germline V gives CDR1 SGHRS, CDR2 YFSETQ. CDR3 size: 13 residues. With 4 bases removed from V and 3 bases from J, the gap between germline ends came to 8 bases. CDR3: CASSEGPNQPQHF. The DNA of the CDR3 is TGCGCCAGCAGCGAGGGCCCCAATCAGCCCCAGCATTTT.

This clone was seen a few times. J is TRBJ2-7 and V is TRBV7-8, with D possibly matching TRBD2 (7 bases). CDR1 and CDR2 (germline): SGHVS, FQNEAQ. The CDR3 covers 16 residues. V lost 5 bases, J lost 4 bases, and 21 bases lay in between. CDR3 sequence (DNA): TGTGCCAGCAGCACAGAGGGCGGGGGCGCCCGGTACGAGCAGTACTTC. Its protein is CASSTEGGGARYEQYF.

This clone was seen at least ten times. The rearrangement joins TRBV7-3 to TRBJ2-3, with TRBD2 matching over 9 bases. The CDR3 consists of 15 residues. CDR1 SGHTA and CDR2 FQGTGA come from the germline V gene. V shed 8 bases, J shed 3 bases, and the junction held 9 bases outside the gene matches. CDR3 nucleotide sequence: TGTGCCAGCCAAGTAGCGGGAGAAAGAACAGATACGCAGTATTTT. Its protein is CASQVAGERTDTQYF.

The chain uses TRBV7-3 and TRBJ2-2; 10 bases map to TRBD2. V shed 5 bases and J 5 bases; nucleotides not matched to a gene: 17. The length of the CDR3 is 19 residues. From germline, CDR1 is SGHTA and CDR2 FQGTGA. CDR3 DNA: TGTGCCAGCAGCCTTAACCGTCCAGCGGGAGGGCCGGGGACCGGGGAGCTGTTTTTT. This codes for CASSLNRPAGGPGTGELFF.

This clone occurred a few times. CDR3 in amino acids: CASKPGANYGYTF. The CDR3 nucleotides read TGTGCCAGCAAACCAGGGGCGAACTATGGCTACACCTTC. V is TRBV2 and J is TRBJ1-2; tentative D call: TRBD1 (6 bases). V lost 7 bases, J lost 2 bases, and 11 bases lay in between. The CDR3 spans 13 residues. CDR1 and CDR2 (germline): SNHLY, FYNNEI.

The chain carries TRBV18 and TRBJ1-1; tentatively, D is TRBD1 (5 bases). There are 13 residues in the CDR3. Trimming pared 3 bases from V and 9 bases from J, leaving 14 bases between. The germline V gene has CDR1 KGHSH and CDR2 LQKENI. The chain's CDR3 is CASSPERGEQAFF. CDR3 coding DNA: TGTGCCAGCTCACCGGAAAGGGGTGAGCAAGCTTTCTTT. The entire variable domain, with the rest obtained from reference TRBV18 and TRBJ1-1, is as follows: NAGVMQNPRHLVRRRGQEARLRCSPMKGHSHVYWYRQLPEEGLKFMVYLQKENIIDESGMPKERFSAEFPKEGPSILRIQQVVRGDSAAYFCASSPERGEQAFFGQGTRLTVV.

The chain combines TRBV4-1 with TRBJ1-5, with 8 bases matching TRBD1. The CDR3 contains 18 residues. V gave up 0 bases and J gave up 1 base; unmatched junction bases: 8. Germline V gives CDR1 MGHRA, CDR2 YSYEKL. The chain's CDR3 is CASSQDRGQGASNQPQHF. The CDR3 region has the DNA TGCGCCAGCAGCCAAGATCGTGGGCAGGGGGCAAGCAATCAGCCCCAGCATTTT.

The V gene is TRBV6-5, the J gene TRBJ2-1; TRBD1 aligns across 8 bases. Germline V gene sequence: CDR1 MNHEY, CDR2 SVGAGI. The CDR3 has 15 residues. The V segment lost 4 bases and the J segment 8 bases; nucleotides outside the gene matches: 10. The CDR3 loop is CASSWTGRLFHEQFF. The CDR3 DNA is TGTGCCAGCAGTTGGACAGGGAGGTTGTTCCATGAGCAGTTCTTC.

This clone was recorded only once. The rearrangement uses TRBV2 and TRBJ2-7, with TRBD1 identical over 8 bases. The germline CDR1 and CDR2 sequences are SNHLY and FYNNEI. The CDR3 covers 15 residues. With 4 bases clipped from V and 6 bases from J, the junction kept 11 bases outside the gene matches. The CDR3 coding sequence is TGTGCCAGCAGTGCCATACCGGGACAGGAGGTCGAGCAGTACTTC. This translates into CASSAIPGQEVEQYF.

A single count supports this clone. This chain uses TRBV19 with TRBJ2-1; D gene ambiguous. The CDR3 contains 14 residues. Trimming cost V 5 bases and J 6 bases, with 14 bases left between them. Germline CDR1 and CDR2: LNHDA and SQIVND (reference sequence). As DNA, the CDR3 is TGTGCCAGTAGTTTCTTTGCGGTTGGCAATGAGCAGTTCTTC. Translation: CASSFFAVGNEQFF.

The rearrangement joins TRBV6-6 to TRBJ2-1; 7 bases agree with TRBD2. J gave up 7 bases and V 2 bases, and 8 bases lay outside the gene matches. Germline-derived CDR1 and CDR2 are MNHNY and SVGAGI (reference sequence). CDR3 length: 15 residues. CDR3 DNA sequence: TGTGCCAGCAGTTACACGGGCGGGAGCGGAAATGAGCAGTTCTTC. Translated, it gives CASSYTGGSGNEQFF.

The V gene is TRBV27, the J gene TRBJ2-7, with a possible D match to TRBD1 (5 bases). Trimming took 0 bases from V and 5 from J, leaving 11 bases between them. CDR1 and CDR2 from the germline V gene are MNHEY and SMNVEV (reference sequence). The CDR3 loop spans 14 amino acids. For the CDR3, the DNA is TGTGCCAGCAGTTTATCCCAGGGTAAGAACGAGCAGTACTTC. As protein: CASSLSQGKNEQYF.

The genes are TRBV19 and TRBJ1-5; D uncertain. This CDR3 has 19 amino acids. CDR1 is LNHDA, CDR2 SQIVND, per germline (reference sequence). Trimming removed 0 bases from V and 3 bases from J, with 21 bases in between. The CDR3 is CASSIDSPPIWGPNQPQHF. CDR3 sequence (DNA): TGTGCCAGTAGTATAGATAGCCCCCCCATTTGGGGTCCCAATCAGCCCCAGCATTTT.

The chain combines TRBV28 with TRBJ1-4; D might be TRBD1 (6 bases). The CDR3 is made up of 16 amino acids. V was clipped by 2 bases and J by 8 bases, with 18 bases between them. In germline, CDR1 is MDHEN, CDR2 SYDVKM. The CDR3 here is CASSLSQGTGSEKLFF. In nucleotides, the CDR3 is TGTGCCAGCAGTTTAAGCCAGGGCACAGGGTCAGAAAAACTGTTTTTT.

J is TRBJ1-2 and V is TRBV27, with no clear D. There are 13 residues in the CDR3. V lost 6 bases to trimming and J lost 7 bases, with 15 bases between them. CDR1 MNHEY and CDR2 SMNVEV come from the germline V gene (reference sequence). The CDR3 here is CASRPFPTRGYTF. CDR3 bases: TGTGCCAGCAGGCCGTTCCCCACCCGTGGCTACACCTTC.